This TCR beta chain was identified during a study of T-cell reconstitution after alpha-beta-depleted transplantation in children. Unique molecular identifiers were incorporated during preparation of the TCRbeta library. TCRdb re-analysed the PCR reads in MiXCR, keeping a single row per CDR3 protein. In the table there are 200,000 to 250,000 distinct CDR3 sequences, roughly 7.7% of which are singletons. This clonotype occurred many times. What it binds is not known. Study-level findings and limits: At day 60, the high TCRbeta diversity found in some patients originated from recipient T cells and thymic progenitors that had survived. Reportedly, roughly two months post-transplant, alpha-beta T cells arose from several hundred expanded graft clones. By one year post-transplant, T-cell counts and diversity largely arose from T cells that were newly produced.

Trimming removed 1 base at V and 4 bases at J, with 12 bases between. The CDR3 consists of 14 residues. Germline CDR1 reads SGHRS; CDR2 reads YFSETQ. This rearrangement joins TRBV5-1 to TRBJ2-7; perhaps TRBD1 as D (6 bases). The sequences come from PBMCs, mostly from graft donor cells, collected 180 days after TCRalphabeta/CD19-depleted stem cell transplant. This TCR was sampled from a male patient aged 10 to 17 who had a stem cell transplant for acute lymphoblastic leukemia, so the T cells may come from the graft donor. The DNA for the CDR3 is TGCGCCAGCAGCTTGTGGCAGGGGTTTTACGAGCAGTACTTC. It is translated as CASSLWQGFYEQYF.